A selection of T cell receptor beta chains follows, all from one sample in a study of T cells expressing NK-cell markers. One entry per CDR3 protein, without DNA, is what TCRdb gives after re-calling the 5' RACE reads. Its table lists approximately 170,000 distinct CDR3 sequences. Sequenced material: blood T cells: a sorted CD56 or NKG2C T cell subset, CD4+ or CD8+ T cells, or bulk PBMC T cells (not recorded which). All receptors derive from a man aged 18-70 years in good health. CDR3s include the opening cysteine and the closing phenylalanine or tryptophan. Each record gives: J gene, V gene, CDR3 protein.

>TRBJ1-5|TRBV6-2/TRBV6-3
CASSYFGQSNQPQHF
>TRBJ2-5|TRBV20-1
CSARDGSSGTPGQETQYF
>TRBJ2-7|TRBV9
CASSVVPHADFSYEQYF
>TRBJ2-1|TRBV7-6
CASTQGWGQGAFEQFF
>TRBJ1-3|TRBV6-5
CASSSEDRVKSGNTIYF
>TRBJ1-5|TRBV7-9
CASSLGGSANQPQHF
>TRBJ1-5|TRBV6-1
CASSELSRGQPQHF
>TRBJ1-1|TRBV5-8
CASSSASGTEAFF
>TRBJ2-3|TRBV9
CASSFIGVFSDTQYF
>TRBJ1-1|TRBV7-9
CASSPWSRGRDNRNTEAFF
>TRBJ2-3|TRBV14
CASSQDYVAGGWTDTQYF
>TRBJ2-1|TRBV12-3/TRBV12-4
CASSLGRGGWNEQFF
>TRBJ2-7|TRBV15
CATSTNREGSEQYF
>TRBJ2-1|TRBV7-9
CASSPLSGIVFNEQFF
>TRBJ2-1|TRBV2
CASSGHRGLGGNEQFF
>TRBJ2-7|TRBV12-5
CASGPRTSGVVSYEQYF
>TRBJ2-5|TRBV28
CASRRPGLAVTQYF
>TRBJ1-1|TRBV9
CASSAGNTEAFF
>TRBJ2-7|TRBV19
CASSPRTGSYEQYF
>TRBJ1-5|TRBV9
CASSVGGRNQPQHF
>TRBJ1-6|TRBV20-1
CSARPTGRSSYNSPLHF
>TRBJ2-5|TRBV27
CASSETSGAETQYF
>TRBJ2-1|TRBV7-9
CASSPVHEQFF
>TRBJ2-1|TRBV9
CASSVGGRAEQFF
>TRBJ2-1|TRBV15
CATSQGQGHNEQFF
>TRBJ2-1|TRBV5-1
CASSPLGREVYNEQFF